A selection of T cell receptor beta chains follows, all from one sample in a study of blood T cells in healthy people across ages. TCRdb re-derived calls from the 5' RACE reads in MiXCR, one entry per CDR3 protein. The table shows around 650,000 distinct CDR3 sequences, with roughly 43% occurring only once. Specimen: blood. The receptors here all came from a man aged 80 or over in good health. CDR3s include the opening cysteine and the closing phenylalanine or tryptophan. D genes are given only for firm matches. Not all rows give a size; the values are once, few, many and, for expanded clones, a class.

-	TRBV6-6	-	TRBJ2-1	CASSVQGVGTNSEQFF	TGTGCCAGCAGTGTACAGGGCGTAGGGACCAATAGTGAGCAGTTCTTC
-	TRBV24-1	-	TRBJ2-3	CATSGPVSTDTQYF	TGTGCCACCAGTGGACCAGTTAGCACAGATACGCAGTATTTT
-	TRBV7-3	-	TRBJ2-3	CASSPGTEGTQYF	TGTGCCAGCAGTCCCGGGACGGAGGGTACGCAGTATTTT
-	TRBV6-5	-	TRBJ1-6	CTSRRLVSPLHF	TGTACCAGCAGGCGCTTGGTCTCACCCCTCCACTTT
-	TRBV7-3	-	TRBJ2-1	CASSLGGAGPYNEQFF	TGTGCCAGCAGCCTCGGAGGAGCGGGCCCTTACAATGAGCAGTTCTTC
-	TRBV7-2	-	TRBJ1-2	CASSRRTELKMGYTF	TGTGCCAGCAGCCGCAGGACAGAACTGAAGATGGGCTACACCTTC
TRBD1	TRBV5-4	few	TRBJ2-7	CASSFSGGWTYEQYF	TGTGCCAGCAGCTTTTCAGGGGGCTGGACCTACGAGCAGTACTTC
TRBD2	TRBV7-2	few	TRBJ2-3	CASSVRPGGELTDTQYF	TGTGCCAGCAGCGTACGACCGGGGGGAGAACTCACAGATACGCAGTATTTT
-	TRBV14	many	TRBJ2-7	CASSQDRLRYEQYF	TGTGCCAGCAGCCAAGATCGTCTCCGGTACGAGCAGTACTTC
TRBD2	TRBV7-2	few	TRBJ2-5	CASGTSGGDQETQYF	TGTGCCAGCGGTACTAGCGGGGGGGATCAGGAGACCCAGTACTTC
TRBD1	TRBV7-9	-	TRBJ1-3	CASSSNDRGRENTIYF	TGTGCCAGCAGCAGTAACGACAGGGGCAGAGAAAACACCATATATTTT
TRBD2	TRBV11-2	few	TRBJ2-2	CASSLRGDATSSVAELFF	TGTGCCAGCAGCTTACGGGGGGATGCGACCTCCTCAGTCGCGGAGCTGTTTTTT
-	TRBV13	-	TRBJ1-1	CASSLRGFTEAFF	TGTGCCAGCAGCTTACGGGGGTTCACTGAAGCTTTCTTT
-	TRBV7-2	few	TRBJ2-3	CASSSSSDTQYF	TGTGCCAGCAGCTCCTCTTCCGATACGCAGTATTTT
-	TRBV7-2	-	TRBJ1-1	CASSLGGGVPEAFF	TGTGCCAGCAGCTTAGGTGGCGGAGTTCCTGAAGCTTTCTTT